This T cell receptor beta chain was identified during a study of T cells in Graves' hyperthyroidism and ophthalmopathy. Diagnostic decisions used clinical symptoms, serum thyroxine and TRAb, thyroid ultrasound and orbital computed tomography. TCR beta CDR3 sequences were amplified from RNA transcripts. HTBI primers were employed in a first-round RT-PCR of the TCR CDR3. TCRdb reprocessed the multiplex PCR reads with MiXCR, giving one entry per CDR3 protein. The sample lists 750,000 to 900,000 distinct CDR3 sequences, 35% to 40% occurring once. This CDR3 region has 13 residues. CDR1 and CDR2 from the germline V gene are SNHLY and FYNNEI. Unmatched junction bases numbered 1, after V lost 3 bases and J lost 8 bases.

This sequence originates from a young man with Graves' hyperthyroidism. This chain connects TRBV2 to TRBJ1-6; TRBD1 agrees at 7 bases. The sequencing input was blood. CDR3 in DNA: TGTGCCAGCAGTGAGGGGACAGATTCACCCCTCCACTTT. As protein: CASSEGTDSPLHF. The whole variable domain, remainder taken from reference TRBV2 and TRBJ1-6, is EPEVTQTPSHQVTQMGQEVILRCVPISNHLYFYWYRQILGQKVEFLVSFYNNEISEKSEIFDDQFSVERPDGSNFTLKIRSTKLEDSAMYFCASSEGTDSPLHFGNGTRLTVT.